Listed here are 10 T cell receptor beta chains from one sample, sequenced in a study of T cells expressing NK-cell markers. TCRdb reanalyzed the 5' RACE reads and collapses them to one entry per CDR3 protein, without DNA. This repertoire comprises roughly 170,000 distinct CDR3 sequences; its ten largest clones make up around 20%. The specimen sequenced was blood T cells: a sorted CD56 or NKG2C T cell subset, CD4+ or CD8+ T cells, or bulk PBMC T cells (not recorded which). The receptors were gathered from a woman between 18 and 70 years old in good health.

The gene calls are TRBV15 and TRBJ2-7; TCRdb indicates TRBD1, and absent DNA this call remains unverified. Germline CDR1 is LNHNV and CDR2 is YYDKDF (reference sequence). The CDR3 extends over 16 amino acids. The CDR3 spells CATSRQPGQGSAEQYF.

V and J are TRBV20-1 and TRBJ2-7; with no DNA, the TCRdb D assignment of TRBD1 cannot be verified. Germline V gives CDR1 DFQATT, CDR2 SNEGSKA (reference sequence). CDR3 length: 16 amino acids. The CDR3 sequence: CSAVNRDRGLTYEQYF.

The V call is TRBV29-1, the J call TRBJ2-2; TCRdb picks TRBD1, but there is no DNA to check that call. CDR3 size: 14 residues. Germline-derived CDR1 and CDR2 are SQVTM and ANQGSEA. This CDR3 reads CSLRTGRWTGELFF.

V and J are TRBV20-1 and TRBJ2-1; TCRdb's D call of TRBD2 is untestable without DNA. Germline V gene sequence: CDR1 DFQATT, CDR2 SNEGSKA (reference sequence). CDR3 length: 13 residues. The CDR3 region is CSEPRDSGNEQFF.

The rearrangement links TRBV5-6 to TRBJ1-6. Germline values: CDR1 SGHDT, CDR2 YYEEEE. There are 13 residues in the CDR3. The CDR3 here is CASSLAWQEPLHF.

V gene TRBV10-2 combines with J gene TRBJ2-2; the D call from TCRdb, TRBD2, cannot be confirmed without DNA. From germline, CDR1 is WSHSY and CDR2 SAAADI. The CDR3 is 15 amino acids. The CDR3 sequence is CASSDLAGPPGELFF.

The rearrangement links TRBV6-5 to TRBJ1-2; there is no DNA to check the TCRdb D call of TRBD1. Per the germline V gene, CDR1 is MNHEY and CDR2 is SVGAGI. The CDR3 runs 14 residues. CDR3 loop: CASSYGQASYGYTF.

The genes are TRBV12-3 or TRBV12-4 and TRBJ1-1; lacking DNA, the TRBD1 call made by TCRdb goes unchecked. This CDR3 comprises 15 residues. CDR3 amino acids: CASSFGTGGNTEAFF.

The chain employs TRBV12-3 or TRBV12-4 and TRBJ2-1; TCRdb designates TRBD2, a call that cannot be tested without DNA. This CDR3 contains 18 residues. CDR3: CASSLGGLAEDNYNEQFF.

The chain employs TRBV29-1 and TRBJ1-3. CDR1 and CDR2 from the germline V gene are SQVTM and ANQGSEA. The length of the CDR3 is 13 residues. The CDR3 sequence: CSVGDSSGNTIYF.